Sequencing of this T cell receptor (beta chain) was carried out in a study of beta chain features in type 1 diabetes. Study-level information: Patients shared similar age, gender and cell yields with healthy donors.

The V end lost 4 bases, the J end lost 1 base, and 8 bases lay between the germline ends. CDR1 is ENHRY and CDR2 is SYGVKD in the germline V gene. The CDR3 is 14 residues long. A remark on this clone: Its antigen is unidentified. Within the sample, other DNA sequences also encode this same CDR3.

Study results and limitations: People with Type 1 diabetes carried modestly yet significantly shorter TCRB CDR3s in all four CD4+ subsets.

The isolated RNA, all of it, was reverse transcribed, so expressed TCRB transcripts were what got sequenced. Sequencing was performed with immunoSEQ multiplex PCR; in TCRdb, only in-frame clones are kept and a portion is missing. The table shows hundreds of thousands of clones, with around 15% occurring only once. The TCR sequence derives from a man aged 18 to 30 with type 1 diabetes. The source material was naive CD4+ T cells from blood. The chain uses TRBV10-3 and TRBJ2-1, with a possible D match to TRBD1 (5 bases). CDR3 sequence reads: CAISGTHSYNEQFF. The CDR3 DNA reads TGTGCCATCAGTGGGACACATTCCTACAATGAGCAGTTCTTC.